The present T cell receptor (beta chain) was sequenced within a study of identical twins. Each CDR3 protein is one row after TCRdb ran MiXCR on the 5' RACE reads. The data show 1.5 million to 2 million distinct CDR3 sequences, roughly a third seen once. This clonotype was observed a handful of times. The V segment lost 3 bases and the J segment 6 bases; nucleotides outside the gene matches: 2. In germline, CDR1 is ENHRY, CDR2 SYGVKD. CDR3 length: 14 amino acids. This receptor was identified in a newborn girl in good health. The gene calls are TRBV10-3 and TRBJ1-5; 10 bases map to TRBD1. What was sequenced was cord blood. This CDR3 reads CAISDRDRGQPQHF. CDR3 DNA sequence: TGTGCCATCAGTGATCGGGACAGGGGTCAGCCCCAGCATTTT.